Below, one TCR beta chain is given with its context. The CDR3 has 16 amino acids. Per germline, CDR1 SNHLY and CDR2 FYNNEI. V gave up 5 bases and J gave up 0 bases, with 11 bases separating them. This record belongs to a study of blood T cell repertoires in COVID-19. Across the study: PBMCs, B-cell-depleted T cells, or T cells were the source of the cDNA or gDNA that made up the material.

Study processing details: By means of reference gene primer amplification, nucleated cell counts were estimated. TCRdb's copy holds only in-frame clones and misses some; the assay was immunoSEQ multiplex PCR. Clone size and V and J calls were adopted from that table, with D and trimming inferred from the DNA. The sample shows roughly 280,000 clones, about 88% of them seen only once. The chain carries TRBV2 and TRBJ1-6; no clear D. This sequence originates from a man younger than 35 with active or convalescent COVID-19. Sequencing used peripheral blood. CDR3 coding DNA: TGTGCCAGCAGTCTCCCGGGGAACTCCTATAATTCACCCCTCCACTTT. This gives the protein CASSLPGNSYNSPLHF. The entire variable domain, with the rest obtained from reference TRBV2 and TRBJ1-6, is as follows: EPEVTQTPSHQVTQMGQEVILRCVPISNHLYFYWYRQILGQKVEFLVSFYNNEISEKSEIFDDQFSVERPDGSNFTLKIRSTKLEDSAMYFCASSLPGNSYNSPLHFGNGTRLTVT.